Many counts were recorded for the clone carrying this T cell receptor beta chain. Its antigen is still unknown. The entry originates in a study of Graves' ophthalmopathy and Graves' hyperthyroidism. General study points: In blood, most expanded thyroid clonotypes above 0.001 frequency were also detected. With around 65% sensitivity and more than 72% specificity, the model predicted ophthalmopathy progression.

Ages of hyperthyroidism patients ran from 18 to 65, and their diagnoses were new, under 2 months' duration. Excluded: other autoimmune disease, uncontrolled infection, pregnancy or lactation. The study amplified TCR beta CDR3 regions using RNA transcripts. HTBI-primed first-round RT-PCR preceded second-round multiplex PCR. TCRdb reanalysed the multiplex PCR reads using MiXCR and keeps one entry per CDR3 protein. This sample has about 370,000 distinct CDR3 sequences, with 15% to 20% found just once. This TCR was recovered from an adult woman with stable Graves' hyperthyroidism. The sequenced material came from peripheral blood.

CDR3 DNA sequence: TGTGCCAGCAGCTTATACCTCGACAGGAACACTGAAGCTTTCTTT. This translates into CASSLYLDRNTEAFF. The V gene is TRBV13, the J gene TRBJ1-1; tentative D call: TRBD1 (5 bases). CDR3 length equals 15 residues. Germline assignment: CDR1 PRHDT and CDR2 FYEKMQ (reference sequence). V lost 2 bases and J lost 1, with 11 bases in between.